This is a list of T cell receptor beta chains from one sample in a study of cytomegalovirus exposure and HLA in healthy donors. Some clones are missing from TCRdb's copy, which holds only in-frame ones; the method was immunoSEQ multiplex PCR. The sample lists roughly 140,000 clones, around three quarters seen once, with around 5.9% in the top ten. The sequencing input was PBMCs. The receptors originated from a middle-aged woman in good health and CMV-seropositive. CDR3s include the opening cysteine and the closing phenylalanine or tryptophan. D genes are given only for firm matches. The size field is filled for only some rows; it gives once, few, many or a size class.

TRBV19	TRBJ2-1	TRBD2	NA	TGTGCCAGTAGTTTTGGACTAGCGGGAGACGAGCAGTTCTTC	CASSFGLAGDEQFF
TRBV7-9	TRBJ2-3	TRBD2	NA	TGTGCCAGCAGCTTAGGTGCGGGAGGGCTCGCAGATACGCAGTATTTT	CASSLGAGGLADTQYF
TRBV19	TRBJ2-3	TRBD1	NA	TGTGCCAGTATCCCAGGGGGCGCGGCAGATACGCAGTATTTT	CASIPGGAADTQYF
TRBV7-9	TRBJ1-4	TRBD1	few	TGTGCCAGCAGCGAGAACAGGGGCCTAAATGAAAAACTGTTTTTT	CASSENRGLNEKLFF
TRBV7-9	TRBJ2-1	TRBD2	NA	TGTGCCAGCAGCCCATCCCCTAGCGGGAGCAATGAGCAGTTCTTC	CASSPSPSGSNEQFF
TRBV6-4	TRBJ2-3	TRBD2	NA	TGTGCCAGCAGTAGTACTAGCGGGAGTTTTACAGATACGCAGTATTTT	CASSSTSGSFTDTQYF
TRBV7-2	TRBJ2-1	TRBD1	NA	TGTGCCAGCAGCGCGAGAAGGGGGACAGGGGGTCGAAATGAGCAGTTCTTC	CASSARRGTGGRNEQFF
TRBV28	TRBJ1-5	NA	NA	TGTGCCAGCAGTTTTGCCAGGGGAGGCAATCAGCCCCAGCATTTT	CASSFARGGNQPQHF
TRBV18	TRBJ1-1	TRBD1	NA	TGTGCCAGCTCACCCTACAGGGGGGAGAACACTGAAGCTTTCTTT	CASSPYRGENTEAFF
TRBV5-4	TRBJ2-2	TRBD2	NA	TGTGCCAGCAGCTTTCGCGGGAGGGCCCCCGGGGAGCTGTTTTTT	CASSFRGRAPGELFF
TRBV2	TRBJ1-6	TRBD1	NA	TGTGCCAGCAGTTCACAGGGGTTAGGCTCACCCCTCCACTTT	CASSSQGLGSPLHF
TRBV11-3	TRBJ2-7	TRBD2	NA	TGTGCCAGCAGCAAGGGACTAGCGGGAGACAACGAGCAGTACTTC	CASSKGLAGDNEQYF
TRBV14	TRBJ1-1	TRBD1	few	TGTGCCAGCAGCCAGTGGACAGGGGGCTACACTGAAGCTTTCTTT	CASSQWTGGYTEAFF
TRBV10-3	TRBJ2-6	TRBD1	once	TGTGCCATCCTCCCGGGACAGGGGGCCACCGCCTCTGGGGCCAACGTCCTGACTTTC	CAILPGQGATASGANVLTF
TRBV7-9	TRBJ2-1	TRBD2	NA	TGTGCCAGCAGCTTAGGTCGACTAGCGGGAGGGTTCAACAATGAGCAGTTCTTC	CASSLGRLAGGFNNEQFF
TRBV11-2	TRBJ2-6	NA	NA	TGTGCCAGCAACCCTAAGCGCCATTCTGGGGCCAACGTCCTGACTTTC	CASNPKRHSGANVLTF
TRBV7-6	TRBJ1-1	NA	NA	TGTGCCAGCAGCCGCACCGGGAACACTGAAGCTTTCTTT	CASSRTGNTEAFF
TRBV6-9	TRBJ1-5	TRBD1	NA	TGTGCCAGCAGTTCTCTAGGGACAGGGGGAAGTCAGCCCCAGCATTTT	CASSSLGTGGSQPQHF
TRBV7-2	TRBJ2-5	NA	NA	TGTGCCAGCAGCTTCTACGAAGAACCCCAAGAGACCCAGTACTTC	CASSFYEEPQETQYF
TRBV11-3	TRBJ2-7	TRBD1	NA	TGTGCCAGCAGCCCCATCGACAGGGGGCTATATTACGAGCAGTACTTC	CASSPIDRGLYYEQYF
TRBV4-1	TRBJ1-6	NA	NA	TGCGCCAGCAGCCAAGACCGGGATAATAATTCACCCCTCCACTTT	CASSQDRDNNSPLHF
TRBV4-1	TRBJ2-1	TRBD2	NA	TGCGCCAGCAGCCCCCTGCGAGGGACTAGCAGAAATGAGCAGTTCTTC	CASSPLRGTSRNEQFF
TRBV5-1	TRBJ2-7	NA	NA	TGCGCCAGCAGCCAGGGGCGCAGCTCGCACGAGCAGTACTTC	CASSQGRSSHEQYF
TRBV9	TRBJ2-7	NA	NA	TGTGCCAGCAGCGTAGGCGGGACGGTCTCCTACGAGCAGTACTTC	CASSVGGTVSYEQYF
TRBV4-1	TRBJ2-1	TRBD2	once	TGCGCCAGCAGCCTCGGACTAGCGGGACTCAATGAGCAGTTCTTC	CASSLGLAGLNEQFF
TRBV2	TRBJ1-1	NA	few	TGTGCCAGCAATGAGGGAGCCACTGAAGCTTTCTTT	CASNEGATEAFF
TRBV27	TRBJ2-1	TRBD2	few	TGTGCCAGTTCACCTAGCGGGAGGGTCGATGAGCAGTTCTTC	CASSPSGRVDEQFF
TRBV5-1	TRBJ2-5	NA	NA	TGCGCCAGCAGCTTGGAGGGACACCTACAAGAGACCCAGTACTTC	CASSLEGHLQETQYF
TRBV11-3	TRBJ2-7	NA	once	TGTGCCAGCAGCCAGATGGGGGCTTGGGACGAGCAGTACTTC	CASSQMGAWDEQYF
TRBV7-2	TRBJ2-1	TRBD2	once	TGTGCCAGCAGCTTACATCTAGCGGGAGATGGTGAGCAGTTCTTC	CASSLHLAGDGEQFF
TRBV19	TRBJ1-5	TRBD1	NA	TGTGCCAGCGACCAGCCGGGACAGGGTGTAAAGCCCCAGCATTTT	CASDQPGQGVKPQHF
TRBV9	TRBJ2-1	NA	few	TGTGCCAGCAGCCCCAGTGGGCTGTACAATGAGCAGTTCTTC	CASSPSGLYNEQFF
TRBV15	TRBJ1-4	NA	NA	TGTGCCACCAGCAGAGATCGCGGGGATGAAAAACTGTTTTTT	CATSRDRGDEKLFF
TRBV29-1	TRBJ1-4	NA	NA	TGCAGCGTTGAAGGAGGGAACTCCGTGGAAAAACTGTTTTTT	CSVEGGNSVEKLFF
TRBV7-9	TRBJ2-4	TRBD2	NA	TGTGCCAGCAGCCGAGGCCTAGCGGCCCTGCACATTCAGTACTTC	CASSRGLAALHIQYF
TRBV7-9	TRBJ2-7	NA	NA	TGTTCCAGCAGCTTAGGCAGTAACCTCTACGAGCAGTACTTC	CSSSLGSNLYEQYF
TRBV9	TRBJ2-3	TRBD1	NA	TGTGCCAGCAGCGTAGGGGGACAGGGCGGCAAAGATACGCAGTATTTT	CASSVGGQGGKDTQYF
TRBV29-1	TRBJ2-3	NA	NA	TGCAGCGTTGGGGGCCCAGGCACAGATACGCAGTATTTT	CSVGGPGTDTQYF
TRBV10-3	TRBJ2-1	TRBD2	NA	TGTGCCATTTGGGAGCGGGAGGCCGATGAGCAGTTCTTC	CAIWEREADEQFF
TRBV4-1	TRBJ2-3	NA	NA	TGCGCCAGCAGCCAAGAAAGTGGAGGCCCGCAGTATTTT	CASSQESGGPQYF
TRBV20-1	TRBJ2-7	NA	NA	TGCAGTGCACTCTCCTCCTACGAGCAGTACTTC	CSALSSYEQYF
TRBV2	TRBJ1-2	NA	NA	TGTGCCAGCAGGCCCCAGACATCCAACTATGGCTACACCTTC	CASRPQTSNYGYTF
TRBV9	TRBJ2-7	TRBD1	NA	TGTGCCAGCAGCCCTACTTCAGGGGGCGGGGTGGCGGGTGGTTACGAGCAGTACTTC	CASSPTSGGGVAGGYEQYF
TRBV28	TRBJ2-7	TRBD2	NA	TGTGCCAGCAGTGCCCCTTTTGGGACTAGCGTTACAGAGCAGTACTTC	CASSAPFGTSVTEQYF
TRBV7-2	TRBJ2-2	NA	NA	TGTGCCAGCAGCACTCCGAACACCGGGGAGCTGTTTTTT	CASSTPNTGELFF
TRBV7-9	TRBJ2-7	TRBD2	NA	TGTGCCAGCAGCCCAGCCCTGACTAGCGGGAACGAGCAGTACTTC	CASSPALTSGNEQYF
TRBV19	TRBJ2-7	TRBD2	NA	TGTGCCAGTAGTATGGGGCTAGCGGGTTTGTGGGAGCAGTACTTC	CASSMGLAGLWEQYF
TRBV4-1	TRBJ2-1	NA	NA	TGCGCCAGCAGCCCCGTAGCGGAACCATACAATGAGCAGTTCTTC	CASSPVAEPYNEQFF
TRBV6-5	TRBJ2-1	NA	NA	TGTGCCAGTCATGGAGGCAGCTCCTACAATGAGCAGTTCTTC	CASHGGSSYNEQFF
TRBV19	TRBJ1-5	NA	NA	TGTGCCAGTAGTATAGTGGCCCCGTATCAGCCCCAGCATTTT	CASSIVAPYQPQHF
TRBV28	TRBJ1-2	NA	few	TGTGCCAGCAGTCCTGTCAGTGCCGCACAGGGAGGGTCGGGGGGCTACACCTTC	CASSPVSAAQGGSGGYTF
TRBV19	TRBJ2-7	TRBD1	once	TGTGCCAGTAGTATAGCTACAGGGGAGTTCTCCACCGAGCAGTACTTC	CASSIATGEFSTEQYF
TRBV28	TRBJ2-1	TRBD2	NA	TGTGCCAGCAGTCTTCCGGGACTAGCGGGACTCAATGAGCAGTTCTTC	CASSLPGLAGLNEQFF
TRBV5-1	TRBJ2-7	TRBD1	NA	TGCGCCAGCAGCCAGCCGGGACAGATGATCTACGAGCAGTACTTC	CASSQPGQMIYEQYF
TRBV30	TRBJ2-7	TRBD2	NA	TGTGCCTACACTAGCGGGAGGTGGGCCTACGAGCAGTACTTC	CAYTSGRWAYEQYF
TRBV7-2	TRBJ2-7	NA	NA	TGTGCCAGCAGCTTCGACTCCCAACTAGATCTGTACTTC	CASSFDSQLDLYF
TRBV7-6	TRBJ2-7	NA	NA	TGTGCCAGCAGCCCTACAGGAGGGCCTGTTTACTACGAGCAGTACTTC	CASSPTGGPVYYEQYF
TRBV14	TRBJ1-6	NA	NA	TGTGCCAGCAGCCCTGGCCTTTCACCCCTCCACTTT	CASSPGLSPLHF
TRBV28	TRBJ1-5	NA	NA	TGTGCCAGCAGGGGGCAGGGTGGTCAGCCCCAGCATTTT	CASRGQGGQPQHF
TRBV9	TRBJ2-2	NA	NA	TGTGCCAGCAGCCGTCTATCGGGTTCGAACACCGGGGAGCTGTTTTTT	CASSRLSGSNTGELFF